This T cell receptor (beta chain) was captured in a study of cytomegalovirus exposure and HLA in healthy donors. Across the study: A later analysis reported the 120 or so validation repertoires used the same platform as the approximately 650 first-cohort repertoires. Regarding the study as a whole: The TCR clusters that emerged in the first cohort tended, a later analysis found, to co-occur in the 120 or so validation repertoires. Reports indicated that the classifier achieved high specificity and sensitivity in diagnosing cytomegalovirus status.

Clones were sequenced by immunoSEQ multiplex PCR, and TCRdb holds only the in-frame ones, with some missing. This table has 120,000 or so clones, around 90% appearing once. This clone turned up a few times. Its specificity is unknown. This clonotype was sampled from a woman aged 18-29 years in good health and CMV-seronegative. The sequenced sample consisted of PBMCs.

The CDR3 nucleotides read TGTGCCAGCAGTTACGGCAGGGCCACTGAAGCTTTCTTT. Translating it yields CASSYGRATEAFF. The chain employs TRBV6-5 and TRBJ1-1; tentatively, D is TRBD1 (5 bases). V dropped 2 bases and J dropped 4 bases, with 8 bases sitting between them. Germline CDR1 reads MNHEY; CDR2 reads SVGAGI. The CDR3 is made up of 13 amino acids.